The 27 T cell receptor beta chains below were found in one sample sequenced in a study of blood T cell repertoires in COVID-19. Libraries were prepared by immunoSEQ multiplex PCR; TCRdb keeps only in-frame clonotypes and omits some of them. Of some 120,000 clones listed, around 87% are singletons. Source material: peripheral blood. The receptors come from a man aged 45-65 years with acute or convalescent COVID-19.

V gene TRBV5-1 combines with J gene TRBJ2-2; D gene ambiguous. Germline lookup yields CDR1 SGHRS and CDR2 YFSETQ. Between the trimmed V and J ends, which lost 1 base and 4 bases, there was a span of 11 bases. This CDR3 spans 15 amino acids. The CDR3: CASSLREYPTGELFF. The CDR3 DNA follows: TGCGCCAGCAGCTTGCGCGAGTACCCCACCGGGGAGCTGTTTTTT.

This sequence joins TRBV4-3 and TRBJ1-4; maybe TRBD1 (5 bases). The CDR3 runs to 14 residues. The V gene's germline CDR1 is LGHNA and CDR2 YSLEER. V lost 0 bases and J lost 7, with 9 bases in between. CDR3 loop: CASSQDVQGEKLFF. In DNA form, the CDR3 reads TGCGCCAGCAGCCAAGATGTCCAGGGTGAAAAACTGTTTTTT.

This clone was found once. V usage is TRBV6-5 and J usage is TRBJ2-7; 9 bases are a match to TRBD1. This CDR3 is 13 amino acids long. V lost 4 bases and J lost 7; bases outside the gene matches: 5. Germline V CDR1 and CDR2: MNHEY, SVGAGI. CDR3 in DNA: TGTGCCAGCAGTTTGACAGGGGGTGGAGAGCAGTACTTC. Translating gives CASSLTGGGEQYF.

V gene TRBV21-1 combines with J gene TRBJ2-3; TRBD2, the table's D call, lacks a check against the DNA. TRBV21-1 is a documented pseudogene. The CDR3 length is 14 residues. The CDR3 nucleotides are TGTGCCAGCAGCAATCGCGGGCGCACAGATACGCAGTATTTT. This sequence encodes CASSNRGRTDTQYF.

CDR3 sequence (DNA): TGTGCCAGCAGTCTAGCGGGAGGGACCCACGAGCAGTACTTC. The encoded protein is CASSLAGGTHEQYF. The chain recombines TRBV7-2 with TRBJ2-7, with TRBD2 identical over 12 bases. Germline CDR1 SGHTA, CDR2 FQGNSA. Trimming at V came to 6 bases and at J to 5 bases, leaving 5 bases not matched to a gene. The CDR3 is 14 amino acids.

The J gene is TRBJ2-7, the V gene TRBV5-6; D ambiguous. Looked up from germline, CDR1 is SGHDT and CDR2 is YYEEEE. The CDR3 is made up of 13 amino acids. The V end was cut by 4 bases, the J end by 4 bases, with 12 bases between. CDR3 amino acids: CASSPRLGYEQYF. CDR3 nucleotides: TGTGCCAGCAGCCCTAGACTTGGTTACGAGCAGTACTTC.

The J gene is TRBJ1-3, the V gene TRBV5-1; perhaps TRBD1 as D (6 bases). This CDR3 has 16 residues. Trimming cost V 3 bases and J 1 base, with 14 bases left between them. Looked up from germline, CDR1 is SGHRS and CDR2 is YFSETQ. CDR3 sequence (DNA): TGCGCCAGCAGCTCATCGCAGGGGCCATCTGGAAACACCATATATTTT. This encodes CASSSSQGPSGNTIYF.

This clone appeared a single time. The chain employs TRBV21-1 and TRBJ1-1; the table assigns TRBD1, which was not confirmed against the DNA. TRBV21-1 is described as a pseudogene. This CDR3 is built from 16 residues. CDR3 sequence: CASSKAPGQGLAEAFF. CDR3 nucleotides: TGTGCCAGCAGCAAAGCCCCAGGACAGGGGCTCGCTGAAGCTTTCTTT.

This rearrangement joins TRBV28 to TRBJ1-1; 9 nucleotides align to TRBD1. Losses at the gene ends were 5 bases for V and 5 bases for J; bases not matched to a gene: 6. CDR1 is MDHEN, CDR2 SYDVKM, per germline. The CDR3 has 14 amino acids. Here the CDR3 reads CASSLTGGRTEAFF. The CDR3, as DNA: TGTGCCAGCAGTCTAACAGGGGGCAGGACTGAAGCTTTCTTT.

J is TRBJ2-1 and V is TRBV19; 8 nucleotides line up with TRBD2. Germline assignment: CDR1 LNHDA and CDR2 SQIVND (reference sequence). The V segment lost 2 bases and the J segment 0 bases; nucleotides outside the gene matches: 3. The CDR3 is 16 residues long. The CDR3 sequence is CASSISSGSSYNEQFF. CDR3 sequence (DNA): TGTGCCAGTAGTATATCGAGCGGGAGCTCCTACAATGAGCAGTTCTTC.

The V call is TRBV6-5, the J call TRBJ1-6; D might be TRBD1 (5 bases). CDR3 length equals 16 residues. V gave up 2 bases and J gave up 5 bases, with 13 bases separating them. Germline V lookup: CDR1 MNHEY, CDR2 SVGAGI. The CDR3 loop reads CASSYGGALDNSPLHF. The DNA of the CDR3 is TGTGCCAGCAGTTACGGAGGGGCCCTTGATAATTCACCCCTCCACTTT.

The V and J genes are TRBV7-9 and TRBJ2-3; D perhaps matches TRBD2 (6 bases). The CDR3 has 15 amino acids. V lost 5 bases to trimming and J lost 7 bases, with 19 bases between them. Germline CDR1 reads SEHNR; CDR2 reads FQNEAQ (reference sequence). This CDR3 reads CASSPTGGTYYTQYF. The CDR3 bases are TGTGCCAGCAGCCCTACTGGGGGGACTTACTATACGCAGTATTTT.

V usage is TRBV18 and J usage is TRBJ1-5, with D perhaps TRBD1 (5 bases). The germline gives CDR1 KGHSH, CDR2 LQKENI. The CDR3 is made up of 16 amino acids. V dropped 2 bases and J dropped 5 bases, with 16 bases sitting between them. CDR3: CASSPYVSGSDQPQHF. As DNA, the CDR3 is TGTGCCAGCTCACCATACGTTTCAGGGTCGGATCAGCCCCAGCATTTT. Full variable domain (missing parts from reference TRBV18 and TRBJ1-5): NAGVMQNPRHLVRRRGQEARLRCSPMKGHSHVYWYRQLPEEGLKFMVYLQKENIIDESGMPKERFSAEFPKEGPSILRIQQVVRGDSAAYFCASSPYVSGSDQPQHFGDGTRLSIL.

CDR3 coding DNA: TGTGCCAGCAGCAAGGGACTAGCGGGAGTGATAGACGAGCAGTACTTC. Residues: CASSKGLAGVIDEQYF. The rearrangement links TRBV9 to TRBJ2-7; TRBD2 matches at 14 bases. Looked up from germline, CDR1 is SGDLS and CDR2 is YYNGEE. The junction had 8 bases not matched to a gene; V was cut back by 4 bases and J by 5 bases. CDR3 size: 16 residues.

V usage is TRBV6-5 and J usage is TRBJ1-3, with 7 bases that match TRBD1. Germline lookup yields CDR1 MNHEY and CDR2 SVGAGI. CDR3 size: 16 residues. V shed 0 bases, J shed 3 bases, and the junction held 5 bases outside the gene matches. The chain's CDR3 is CASSYSAGGGGNTIYF. The DNA for the CDR3 is TGTGCCAGCAGTTACTCGGCAGGGGGAGGTGGAAACACCATATATTTT.

The chain has TRBV7-8 and TRBJ1-1, with a tentative D call TRBD1 (5 bases). Germline CDR1 is SGHVS and CDR2 is FQNEAQ. This CDR3 region has 13 residues. V shed 1 base and J shed 7 bases, with 10 bases lying between them. CDR3 loop: CASSLVTDVEAFF. In nucleotides, the CDR3 is TGTGCCAGCAGCTTAGTGACAGACGTTGAAGCTTTCTTT. The variable domain in full, with the rest retrieved from reference TRBV7-8 and TRBJ1-1, is GAGVSQSPRYKVAKRGQDVALRCDPISGHVSLFWYQQALGQGPEFLTYFQNEAQLDKSGLPSDRFFAERPEGSVSTLKIQRTQQEDSAVYLCASSLVTDVEAFFGQGTRLTVV.

This clone appeared once. The chain uses TRBV11-3 and TRBJ2-3, with 7 bases aligning to TRBD2. This CDR3 is 16 amino acids long. CDR1 and CDR2 (germline): SGHNT, YENEEA. With V trimmed by 5 bases and J by 4 bases, 12 bases remained unmatched. The CDR3 coding sequence is TGTGCCAGCAGCCCACGTCATGCGGGAGTTGCAGATACGCAGTATTTT. This gives the protein CASSPRHAGVADTQYF.

The chain carries TRBV6-5 and TRBJ2-3; maybe TRBD1 (5 bases). The length of the CDR3 is 14 residues. Trimming removed 5 bases from V and 8 bases from J, with 17 bases in between. CDR1 and CDR2 from the germline V gene are MNHEY and SVGAGI. The CDR3 DNA sequence: TGTGCCAGCAGTACTTATTCAGGGTTGCGTACGCAGTATTTT. Protein product: CASSTYSGLRTQYF.

This clone was picked up one time. The chain carries TRBV9 and TRBJ1-1; 9 bases map to TRBD1. The V segment lost 3 bases and the J segment 12 bases; nucleotides outside the gene matches: 6. This CDR3 has 12 amino acids. Germline loops: CDR1 SGDLS, CDR2 YYNGEE. CDR3 sequence: CASSATDRGSFF. The CDR3 region has the DNA TGTGCCAGCAGCGCAACGGACAGGGGATCTTTCTTT.

V is TRBV11-2 and J is TRBJ1-4, with D unclear. Germline loops: CDR1 SGHAT, CDR2 FQNNGV. The CDR3 contains 12 residues. V shed 5 bases and J shed 7 bases, with 8 bases lying between them. The CDR3 DNA reads TGTGCCAGCAGCCTTGTCAGTGAAAAACTGTTTTTT. Protein: CASSLVSEKLFF. Variable domain in full (rest from reference TRBV11-2 and TRBJ1-4): EAGVAQSPRYKIIEKRQSVAFWCNPISGHATLYWYQQILGQGPKLLIQFQNNGVVDDSQLPKDRFSAERLKGVDSTLKIQPAKLEDSAVYLCASSLVSEKLFFGSGTQLSVL.

The chain carries TRBV3-1 (or the pseudogene TRBV3-2) and TRBJ1-1, with unresolved D. Germline CDR1 is LGHDT and CDR2 is YNNKEL (reference sequence). This CDR3 comprises 14 residues. Trimming pared 4 bases from V and 7 bases from J, leaving 16 bases between. This CDR3 is CASSLAVTGYEAFF. In DNA form, the CDR3 reads TGTGCCAGCAGCCTAGCAGTCACGGGGTATGAAGCTTTCTTT.

J is TRBJ2-2 and V is TRBV15; TRBD2 matches at 9 bases. The CDR3 covers 17 residues. Germline CDR1 is LNHNV and CDR2 is YYDKDF (reference sequence). J was trimmed by 8 bases and V by 2 bases; bases with no gene match: 12. The CDR3 spells CATSRISGGRAAGELFF. For the CDR3, the DNA is TGTGCCACCAGCAGAATCAGTGGCGGGAGGGCGGCGGGGGAGCTGTTTTTT.

This chain connects TRBV27 to TRBJ2-2; tentatively, D is TRBD2 (6 bases). The CDR3 has 16 amino acids. Trimming left V 4 bases short and J 6 bases short, with 18 bases between. Looked up from germline, CDR1 is MNHEY and CDR2 is SMNVEV (reference sequence). The CDR3 region has the DNA TGTGCCAGCAGTTCTGGGCTGACTAGTCCCCCCGGGGAGCTGTTTTTT. Residues: CASSSGLTSPPGELFF.

The chain is built from TRBV6-5 and TRBJ2-3; 8 bases align to TRBD2. The V segment lost 6 bases and the J segment 2 bases; nucleotides outside the gene matches: 7. From germline, CDR1 is MNHEY and CDR2 SVGAGI. This CDR3 has 15 residues. Written as DNA, the CDR3 is TGTGCCAGCAGCCCACCACTAGCGGTCACAGATACGCAGTATTTT. Its protein product is CASSPPLAVTDTQYF.

The chain employs TRBV30 and TRBJ1-2, with D uncertain. Germline V gene data show CDR1 as GTSNPN and CDR2 as SVGIG (reference sequence). This CDR3 comprises 11 residues. Between the trimmed V and J ends, which lost 3 bases and 2 bases, there was a span of 4 bases. The CDR3 here is CAWRINYGYTF. The DNA of the CDR3 is TGTGCCTGGAGAATAAACTATGGCTACACCTTC.

CDR3 coding DNA: TGCGCCAGCAGCCCTAAGCATGGCGGGGAGCTGTTTTTT. Its protein product is CASSPKHGGELFF. The chain couples TRBV4-3 to TRBJ2-2; D not certain. The CDR3 loop spans 13 amino acids. V shed 4 bases and J shed 7 bases, with 10 bases lying between them. CDR1 and CDR2 (germline): LGHNA, YSLEER.

This chain uses TRBV19 with TRBJ2-5, with D possibly TRBD2 on 6 matching bases. The CDR3 consists of 13 residues. Germline loops: CDR1 LNHDA, CDR2 SQIVND (reference sequence). Trimming took off 5 bases at V and 2 bases at J, with 9 bases between the two ends. Here the CDR3 reads CASSWEAQETQYF. The CDR3 DNA reads as TGTGCCAGTAGTTGGGAGGCACAAGAGACCCAGTACTTC. The full variable domain, in which reference TRBV19 and TRBJ2-5 provide the parts outside the CDR3, is DGGITQSPKYLFRKEGQNVTLSCEQNLNHDAMYWYRQDPGQGLRLIYYSQIVNDFQKGDIAEGYSVSREKKESFPLTVTSAQKNPTAFYLCASSWEAQETQYFGPGTRLLVL.